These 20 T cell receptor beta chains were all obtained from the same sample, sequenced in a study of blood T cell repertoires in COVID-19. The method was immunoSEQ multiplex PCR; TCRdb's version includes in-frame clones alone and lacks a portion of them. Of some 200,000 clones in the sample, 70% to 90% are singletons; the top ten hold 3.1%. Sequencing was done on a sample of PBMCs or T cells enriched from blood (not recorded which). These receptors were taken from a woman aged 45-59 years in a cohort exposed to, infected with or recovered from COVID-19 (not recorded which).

CDR3 loop: CASSPGPQALRAFF. The CDR3 DNA reads TGTGCCAGCTCACCAGGGCCCCAAGCCCTTAGGGCTTTCTTT. The chain combines TRBV18 with TRBJ1-1, with D unclear. V was clipped by 2 bases and J by 11 bases, with 18 bases between them. CDR1 is KGHSH, CDR2 LQKENI, per germline. The CDR3 covers 14 residues. The full variable domain, completed using reference TRBV18 and TRBJ1-1, is NAGVMQNPRHLVRRRGQEARLRCSPMKGHSHVYWYRQLPEEGLKFMVYLQKENIIDESGMPKERFSAEFPKEGPSILRIQQVVRGDSAAYFCASSPGPQALRAFFGQGTRLTVV.

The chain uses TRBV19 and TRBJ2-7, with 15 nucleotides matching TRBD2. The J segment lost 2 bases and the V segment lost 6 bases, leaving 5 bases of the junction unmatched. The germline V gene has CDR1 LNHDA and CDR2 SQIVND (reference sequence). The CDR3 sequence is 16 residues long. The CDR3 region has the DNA TGTGCCAGTAGCGGGACTAGCGGGGGGCAACCCTACGAGCAGTACTTC. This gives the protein CASSGTSGGQPYEQYF.

CDR3 sequence reads: CASSQESVNTEAFF. The CDR3 nucleotides read TGTGCCAGCAGCCAAGAATCAGTTAACACTGAAGCTTTCTTT. V usage is TRBV3-1 (or the pseudogene TRBV3-2) and J usage is TRBJ1-1; D ambiguous. The CDR3 spans 14 residues. The ends were cut back, 0 bases at V and 2 bases at J, with 7 bases in the middle. Germline V lookup: CDR1 LGHDT, CDR2 YNNKEL (reference sequence).

The CDR3 here is CASSAQRNTEAFF. The DNA for the CDR3 is TGTGCCAGCAGCGCACAGAGGAACACTGAAGCTTTCTTT. The chain joins TRBV2 to TRBJ1-1, with D unclear. The CDR3 extends over 13 amino acids. V dropped 6 bases and J dropped 1 base, with 9 bases sitting between them. The germline V gene has CDR1 SNHLY and CDR2 FYNNEI.

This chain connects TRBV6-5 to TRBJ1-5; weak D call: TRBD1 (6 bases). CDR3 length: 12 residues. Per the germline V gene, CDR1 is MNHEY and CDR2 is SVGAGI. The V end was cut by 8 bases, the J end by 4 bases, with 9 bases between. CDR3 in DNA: TGTGCCAGCTCGCAGGGGAATCAGCCCCAGCATTTT. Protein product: CASSQGNQPQHF.

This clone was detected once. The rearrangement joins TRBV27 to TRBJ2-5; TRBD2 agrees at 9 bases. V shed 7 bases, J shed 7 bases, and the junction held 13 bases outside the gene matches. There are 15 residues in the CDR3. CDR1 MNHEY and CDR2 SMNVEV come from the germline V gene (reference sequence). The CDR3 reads CASTSGASGDRTQYF. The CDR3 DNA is TGTGCCAGCACCTCCGGGGCTAGCGGGGATAGGACCCAGTACTTC.

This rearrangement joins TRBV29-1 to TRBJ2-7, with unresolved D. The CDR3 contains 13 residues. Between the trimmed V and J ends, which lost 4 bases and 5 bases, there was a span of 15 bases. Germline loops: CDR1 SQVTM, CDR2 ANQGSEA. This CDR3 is CSVVKPPLDEQYF. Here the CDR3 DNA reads TGCAGCGTTGTGAAGCCCCCGTTGGACGAGCAGTACTTC.

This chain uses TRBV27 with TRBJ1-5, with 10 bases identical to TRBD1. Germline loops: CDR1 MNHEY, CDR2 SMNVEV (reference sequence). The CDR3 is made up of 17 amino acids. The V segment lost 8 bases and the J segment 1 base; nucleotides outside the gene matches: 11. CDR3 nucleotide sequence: TGTGCCAGCTTACCGGGACAGGGGTTAGGAAGCAATCAGCCCCAGCATTTT. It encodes CASLPGQGLGSNQPQHF.

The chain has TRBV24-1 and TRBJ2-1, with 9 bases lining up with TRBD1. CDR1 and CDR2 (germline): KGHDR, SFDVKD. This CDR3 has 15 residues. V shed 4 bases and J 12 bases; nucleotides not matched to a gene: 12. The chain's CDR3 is CATSDSGTGYGGQFF. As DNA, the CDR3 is TGTGCCACCAGTGACTCCGGGACAGGGTATGGAGGGCAGTTCTTC.

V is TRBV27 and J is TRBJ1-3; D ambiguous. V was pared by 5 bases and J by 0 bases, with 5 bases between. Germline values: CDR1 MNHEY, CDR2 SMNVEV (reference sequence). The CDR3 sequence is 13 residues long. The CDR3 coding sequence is TGTGCCAGCAGTATTCACTCTGGAAACACCATATATTTT. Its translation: CASSIHSGNTIYF.

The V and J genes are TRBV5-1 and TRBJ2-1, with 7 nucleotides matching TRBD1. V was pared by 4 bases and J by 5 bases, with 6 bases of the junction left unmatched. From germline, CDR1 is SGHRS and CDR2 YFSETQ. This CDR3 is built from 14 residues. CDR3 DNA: TGCGCCAGCAGCCCAGGGACAGCAGACAATGAGCAGTTCTTC. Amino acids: CASSPGTADNEQFF. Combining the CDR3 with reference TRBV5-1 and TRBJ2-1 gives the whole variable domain KAGVTQTPRYLIKTRGQQVTLSCSPISGHRSVSWYQQTPGQGLQFLFEYFSETQRNKGNFPGRFSGRQFSNSRSEMNVSTLELGDSALYLCASSPGTADNEQFFGPGTRLTVL.

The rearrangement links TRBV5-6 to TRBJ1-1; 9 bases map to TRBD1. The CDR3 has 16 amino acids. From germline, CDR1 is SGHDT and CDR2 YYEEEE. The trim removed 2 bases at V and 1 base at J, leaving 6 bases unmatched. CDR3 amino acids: CASSLGTGWSNTEAFF. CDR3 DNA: TGTGCCAGCAGCTTAGGGACAGGGTGGTCGAACACTGAAGCTTTCTTT.

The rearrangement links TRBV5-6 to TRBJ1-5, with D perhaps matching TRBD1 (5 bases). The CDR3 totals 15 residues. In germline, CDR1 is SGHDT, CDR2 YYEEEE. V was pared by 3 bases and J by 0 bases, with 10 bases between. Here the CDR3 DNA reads TGTGCCAGCAGCTCGGGGGTCTATAGCAATCAGCCCCAGCATTTT. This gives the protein CASSSGVYSNQPQHF.

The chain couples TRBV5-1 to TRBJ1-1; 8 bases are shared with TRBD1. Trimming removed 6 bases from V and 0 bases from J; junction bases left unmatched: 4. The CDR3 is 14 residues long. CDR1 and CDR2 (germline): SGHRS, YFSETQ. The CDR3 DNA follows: TGCGCCAGCATGGACAGGGCGATGAACACTGAAGCTTTCTTT. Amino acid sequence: CASMDRAMNTEAFF.

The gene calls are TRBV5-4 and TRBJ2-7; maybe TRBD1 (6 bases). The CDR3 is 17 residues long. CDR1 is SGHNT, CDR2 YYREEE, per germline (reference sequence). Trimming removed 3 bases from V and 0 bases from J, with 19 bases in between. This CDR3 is CASSSGPPTGHSYEQYF. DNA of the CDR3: TGTGCCAGCAGCTCCGGTCCGCCGACAGGTCACTCCTACGAGCAGTACTTC. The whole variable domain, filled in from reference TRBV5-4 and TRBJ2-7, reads ETGVTQSPTHLIKTRGQQVTLRCSSQSGHNTVSWYQQALGQGPQFIFQYYREEENGRGNFPPRFSGLQFPNYSSELNVNALELDDSALYLCASSSGPPTGHSYEQYFGPGTRLTVT.

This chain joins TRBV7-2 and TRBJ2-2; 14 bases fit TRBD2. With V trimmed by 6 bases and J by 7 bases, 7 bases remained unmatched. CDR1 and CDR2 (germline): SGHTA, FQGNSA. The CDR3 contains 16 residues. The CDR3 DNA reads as TGTGCCAGCAGAAAGCGGGGACTAGCGGGGGTCGGGGAGCTGTTTTTT. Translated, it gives CASRKRGLAGVGELFF.

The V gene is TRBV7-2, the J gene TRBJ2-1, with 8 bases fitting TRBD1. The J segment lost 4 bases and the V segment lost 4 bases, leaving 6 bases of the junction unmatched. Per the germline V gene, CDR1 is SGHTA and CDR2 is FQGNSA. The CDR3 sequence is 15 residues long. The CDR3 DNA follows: TGTGCCAGCAGCTCGGACAGGGTGATTTACAATGAGCAGTTCTTC. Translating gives CASSSDRVIYNEQFF. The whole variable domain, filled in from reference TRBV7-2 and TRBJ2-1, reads GAGVSQSPSNKVTEKGKDVELRCDPISGHTALYWYRQSLGQGLEFLIYFQGNSAPDKSGLPSDRFSAERTGGSVSTLTIQRTQQEDSAVYLCASSSDRVIYNEQFFGPGTRLTVL.

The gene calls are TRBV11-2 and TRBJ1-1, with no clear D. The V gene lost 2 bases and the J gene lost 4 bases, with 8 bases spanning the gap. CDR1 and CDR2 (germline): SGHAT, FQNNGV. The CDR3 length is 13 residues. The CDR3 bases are TGTGCCAGCAGCTTATTGTTCGGCACTGAAGCTTTCTTT. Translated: CASSLLFGTEAFF.

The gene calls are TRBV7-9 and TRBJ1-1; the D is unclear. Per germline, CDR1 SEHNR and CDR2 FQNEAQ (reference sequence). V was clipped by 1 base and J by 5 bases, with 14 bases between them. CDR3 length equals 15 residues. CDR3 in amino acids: CASSLVSGFKTEAFF. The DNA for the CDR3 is TGTGCCAGCAGCTTAGTGTCCGGTTTTAAGACTGAAGCTTTCTTT.

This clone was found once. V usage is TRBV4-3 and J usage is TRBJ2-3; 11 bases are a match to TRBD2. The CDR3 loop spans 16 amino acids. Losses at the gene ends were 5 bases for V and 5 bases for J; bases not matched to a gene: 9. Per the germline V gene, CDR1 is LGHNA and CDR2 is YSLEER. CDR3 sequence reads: CASSASLTSGRDTQYF. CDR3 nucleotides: TGCGCCAGCAGCGCCTCTCTTACTAGCGGGAGAGATACGCAGTATTTT.